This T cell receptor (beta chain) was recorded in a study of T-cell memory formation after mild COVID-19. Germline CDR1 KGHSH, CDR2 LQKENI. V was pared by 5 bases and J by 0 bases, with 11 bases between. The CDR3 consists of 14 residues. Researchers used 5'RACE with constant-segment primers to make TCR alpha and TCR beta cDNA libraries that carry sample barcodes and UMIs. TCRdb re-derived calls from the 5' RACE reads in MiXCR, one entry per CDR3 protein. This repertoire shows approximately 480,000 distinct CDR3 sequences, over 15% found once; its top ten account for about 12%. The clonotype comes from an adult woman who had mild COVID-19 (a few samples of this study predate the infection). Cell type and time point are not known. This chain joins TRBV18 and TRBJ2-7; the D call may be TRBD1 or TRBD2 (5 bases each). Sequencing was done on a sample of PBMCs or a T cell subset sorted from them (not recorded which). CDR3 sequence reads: CASSSGRSSYEQYF. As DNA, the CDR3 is TGTGCCAGCTCATCGGGACGTAGCTCCTACGAGCAGTACTTC.